The clone carrying this T cell receptor (beta chain) came up a few times. Its antigen is unidentified. This entry belongs to a study of T-cell memory formation after mild COVID-19. CDR1 is SGHDN and CDR2 is FVKESK in the germline V gene. V lost 4 bases and J 6 bases, leaving 13 bases between the germline ends. The CDR3 covers 13 residues. Via MiXCR, TCRdb re-called the 5' RACE reads, giving one row per CDR3 protein. The table includes roughly 340,000 distinct CDR3 sequences, 20% to 25% detected once. Whole-study results and caveats: Mostly located in CM and EM were contracting CD4+ clones, with contracting CD8+ clones located in EMRA.

The chain has TRBV14 and TRBJ2-7; D not certain. The receptor was isolated from a man aged 18 to 30 who had mild COVID-19 (a few samples of this study predate the infection). Cell type and time point are not known. Source material: PBMCs or a T cell subset sorted from them (not recorded which). The CDR3 spells CASSPRRASEQYF. The DNA of the CDR3 is TGTGCCAGCAGCCCCCGGCGAGCCAGCGAGCAGTACTTC.